The 22 T cell receptor beta chains below come from one sample, sequenced in a study of shared clonotypes between healthy human individuals. Naive CD8 cells were CD45RO-negative, positively selected for CCR7, excluding terminally differentiated effector memory CD45RA+ cells. Clones were read by immunoSEQ multiplex PCR, and TCRdb kept only the in-frame ones, dropping some. The table lists about 750,000 clones, 80% to 95% of them singletons. Sequencing used naive CD8+ T cells sorted from blood. The source of these receptors is a man younger than 40 in good health.

This clone has just a few counts. This chain links TRBV27 with TRBJ2-3; D unclear. The CDR3 spans 15 residues. V was pared by 5 bases and J by 2 bases, with 14 bases between. CDR1 MNHEY and CDR2 SMNVEV come from the germline V gene (reference sequence). CDR3 protein: CASSDDLRYTDTQYF. CDR3 in DNA: TGTGCCAGCAGTGACGACTTACGATACACAGATACGCAGTATTTT.

J is TRBJ2-2 and V is TRBV5-4; D is undetermined. This CDR3 has 13 residues. The V end lost 4 bases, the J end lost 8 bases, and 12 bases lay between the germline ends. The germline V gene has CDR1 SGHNT and CDR2 YYREEE (reference sequence). The CDR3 spells CASSPFSLGELFF. The DNA for the CDR3 is TGTGCCAGCAGCCCCTTTTCCCTAGGGGAGCTGTTTTTT.

This chain connects TRBV11-2 to TRBJ2-5; 7 bases align to TRBD2. CDR1 and CDR2 (germline): SGHAT, FQNNGV. The ends lost 2 bases at V and 5 bases at J; junction bases unmatched: 11. The CDR3 covers 16 residues. CDR3 nucleotides: TGTGCCAGCAGCTTATGGCCCAGGCCAGCGGGGGAGACCCAGTACTTC. It specifies CASSLWPRPAGETQYF.

The chain uses TRBV19 and TRBJ1-1; 8 bases are shared with TRBD1. In germline, CDR1 is LNHDA, CDR2 SQIVND (reference sequence). The V and J ends lost 2 bases and 6 bases, in that order; junction bases with no gene match: 5. CDR3 length: 14 amino acids. CDR3 bases: TGTGCCAGTAGTATATCCCGGACAGGGCCTGAAGCTTTCTTT. Its protein product is CASSISRTGPEAFF.

Worth noting for this clone: The identical CDR3 is also encoded by other nucleotide sequences in the sample. The rearrangement joins TRBV28 to TRBJ2-7, with TRBD1 identical over 7 bases. Germline CDR1 reads MDHEN; CDR2 reads SYDVKM. The CDR3 runs 13 residues. Germline trimming cut 6 bases from V and 4 bases from J; bases unmatched to any gene: 6. CDR3 amino acids: CASSPGGGYEQYF. DNA of the CDR3: TGTGCCAGCAGCCCAGGGGGTGGGTACGAGCAGTACTTC.

V gene TRBV7-9 combines with J gene TRBJ2-3; D gene ambiguous. Between the trimmed V and J ends, which lost 3 bases and 2 bases, there was a span of 15 bases. Per germline, CDR1 SEHNR and CDR2 FQNEAQ (reference sequence). The CDR3 sequence is 16 residues long. DNA for the CDR3: TGTGCCAGCAGCTTTCCAAGGGTCGGGTTCACAGATACGCAGTATTTT. It yields the protein CASSFPRVGFTDTQYF.

The chain recombines TRBV4-3 with TRBJ2-6; D may be TRBD1 (5 bases). CDR3 length: 16 amino acids. Germline CDR1 LGHNA, CDR2 YSLEER. V lost 3 bases, J lost 2 bases, and 11 bases lay in between. The CDR3 DNA sequence: TGCGCCAGCAGCCAGGTGACAGCGCCTGGGGCCAACGTCCTGACTTTC. Its translation is CASSQVTAPGANVLTF.

This chain joins TRBV18 and TRBJ2-1, with 10 bases aligning to TRBD1. Trimming cost V 7 bases and J 7 bases; bases outside gene matches: 22. The CDR3 is 19 residues long. Germline V CDR1 and CDR2: KGHSH, LQKENI. In nucleotides, the CDR3 is TGTGCCAGCTTAACGACAGGGGGCGGGGGCTACGGTGCCGTGAATGAGCAGTTCTTC. This sequence encodes CASLTTGGGGYGAVNEQFF.

The J gene is TRBJ2-2, the V gene TRBV27; possibly TRBD2 for D (6 bases). Germline V gene data show CDR1 as MNHEY and CDR2 as SMNVEV (reference sequence). The CDR3 spans 16 residues. V gave up 2 bases and J gave up 0 bases, with 10 bases separating them. CDR3 DNA: TGTGCCAGCAGTTTACGGCCTAGCGCGAACACCGGGGAGCTGTTTTTT. It specifies CASSLRPSANTGELFF.

The chain couples TRBV10-3 to TRBJ2-2; 14 bases line up with TRBD2. V trimming: 3 bases; J trimming: 3 bases; junction bases outside the gene matches: 9. The CDR3 sequence is 19 residues long. Looked up from germline, CDR1 is ENHRY and CDR2 is SYGVKD. Here the CDR3 reads CAISDGGTSGRAYTGELFF. The CDR3 DNA follows: TGTGCCATCAGTGACGGAGGGACTAGCGGGAGAGCGTACACCGGGGAGCTGTTTTTT.

The CDR3 protein is CASSWGREMGYNEQFF. CDR3 nucleotides: TGTGCCAGCAGCTGGGGCCGGGAGATGGGGTACAATGAGCAGTTCTTC. The V gene is TRBV7-3, the J gene TRBJ2-1; TRBD2 is a possible D gene (6 bases). This CDR3 spans 16 amino acids. V was shortened by 4 bases and J by 4 bases, with 17 bases between the two germline ends. CDR1 is SGHTA, CDR2 FQGTGA, per germline.

The chain links TRBV28 to TRBJ2-2; possible D gene TRBD2, 5 bases. This CDR3 comprises 14 residues. Germline CDR1 and CDR2: MDHEN and SYDVKM. The ends were cut back, 5 bases at V and 8 bases at J, with 15 bases in the middle. CDR3 DNA: TGTGCCAGCAGTCCCTGGACTCAAGGGGGGGAGCTGTTTTTT. This sequence encodes CASSPWTQGGELFF.

This clone was recorded only once. This sequence joins TRBV15 and TRBJ2-5; tentatively, D is TRBD2 (7 bases). The V end lost 1 base, the J end lost 1 base, and 13 bases lay between the germline ends. The CDR3 is made up of 16 amino acids. Looked up from germline, CDR1 is LNHNV and CDR2 is YYDKDF (reference sequence). The DNA of the CDR3 is TGTGCCACCAGCAGAGGGGGAGGGGGACTCCAAGAGACCCAGTACTTC. Its protein is CATSRGGGGLQETQYF.

The chain has TRBV27 and TRBJ2-7; D remains unclear. CDR3 length: 14 residues. CDR1 is MNHEY and CDR2 is SMNVEV in the germline V gene (reference sequence). Trimming stripped 8 bases from V and 4 bases from J, with 18 bases between. This CDR3 is CASRPGNPTYEQYF. The DNA of the CDR3 is TGTGCCAGCCGTCCGGGTAATCCCACGTACGAGCAGTACTTC.

The rearrangement links TRBV5-4 to TRBJ2-1, with 10 positions matching TRBD2. Germline loops: CDR1 SGHNT, CDR2 YYREEE (reference sequence). V shed 2 bases and J 4 bases; nucleotides not matched to a gene: 12. The CDR3 is 18 residues long. The CDR3 DNA reads as TGTGCCAGCAGCTTCCACCTAAAGACTAGCGGGCTTTACAATGAGCAGTTCTTC. Translated, it gives CASSFHLKTSGLYNEQFF. Based on the CDR3 plus reference TRBV5-4 and TRBJ2-1, the full variable domain is ETGVTQSPTHLIKTRGQQVTLRCSSQSGHNTVSWYQQALGQGPQFIFQYYREEENGRGNFPPRFSGLQFPNYSSELNVNALELDDSALYLCASSFHLKTSGLYNEQFFGPGTRLTVL.

The chain couples TRBV9 to TRBJ2-3; 14 nucleotides match TRBD2. The germline CDR1 and CDR2 sequences are SGDLS and YYNGEE. The CDR3 loop spans 18 amino acids. The trim removed 3 bases at V and 0 bases at J, leaving 6 bases unmatched. The CDR3 protein is CASSGPGLAGASTDTQYF. Written as DNA, the CDR3 is TGTGCCAGCAGCGGACCGGGACTAGCGGGAGCGAGCACAGATACGCAGTATTTT.

The chain combines TRBV29-1 with TRBJ2-1; D may be TRBD1 (6 bases). The CDR3 is 16 amino acids. Trimming took off 3 bases at V and 1 base at J, with 16 bases between the two ends. The germline gives CDR1 SQVTM, CDR2 ANQGSEA. CDR3 amino acids: CSVEGTGTLSYNEQFF. The CDR3 DNA is TGCAGCGTTGAGGGTACTGGGACACTTTCCTACAATGAGCAGTTCTTC.

The chain has TRBV7-9 and TRBJ1-2; possibly TRBD1 for D (5 bases). Germline CDR1 and CDR2: SEHNR and FQNEAQ (reference sequence). Trimming cost V 0 bases and J 1 base, with 12 bases left between them. The CDR3 runs 16 residues. Here the CDR3 DNA reads TGTGCCAGCAGCTTAGCGAGGGATCAGGGTAACTATGGCTACACCTTC. This codes for CASSLARDQGNYGYTF.

CDR3: CSVSRDFNTGELFF. CDR3 bases: TGCAGCGTTTCCCGGGACTTTAACACCGGGGAGCTGTTTTTT. The rearrangement uses TRBV29-1 and TRBJ2-2; D is perhaps TRBD2 (6 bases). From germline, CDR1 is SQVTM and CDR2 ANQGSEA. There are 14 residues in the CDR3. Between the trimmed V and J ends, which lost 5 bases and 2 bases, there was a span of 12 bases.

The genes are TRBV19 and TRBJ2-3; tentative D call: TRBD2 (6 bases). V lost 7 bases and J lost 4, with 6 bases in between. The germline gives CDR1 LNHDA, CDR2 SQIVND (reference sequence). This CDR3 is built from 11 residues. As DNA, the CDR3 is TGTGCCAGTATAGCGGCAGATACGCAGTATTTT. Translation: CASIAADTQYF.

In DNA form, the CDR3 reads TGTGCCAGCAGTGACAGCTTCTACGAGCAGTACTTC. Translated: CASSDSFYEQYF. The V and J genes are TRBV2 and TRBJ2-7; D gene uncertain. V shed 3 bases and J shed 3 bases, with 6 bases lying between them. This CDR3 spans 12 amino acids. Germline V gene data show CDR1 as SNHLY and CDR2 as FYNNEI.

CDR3 in amino acids: CASSPGERPYEQYF. In DNA, the CDR3 is TGTGCCAGCAGCCCCGGGGAGCGCCCCTACGAGCAGTACTTC. The chain employs TRBV5-4 and TRBJ2-7; tentative D call: TRBD2 (5 bases). The CDR3 covers 14 residues. The germline V gene encodes CDR1 SGHNT and CDR2 YYREEE (reference sequence). Between the trimmed V and J ends, which lost 4 bases and 2 bases, there was a span of 13 bases.